The next 20 T cell receptor beta chains were all read from a single sample in a study of cytomegalovirus exposure and HLA in healthy donors. A multiplex PCR was run with 60 Vbeta primers and 13 Jbeta primers. Profiled with immunoSEQ multiplex PCR; TCRdb holds only in-frame clones, not every one. Among around 150,000 clones, around three quarters were seen once, and the ten largest hold 3% to 3.5%. Input material: PBMCs. All receptors come from a woman in her 40s in good health and CMV-seronegative.

This chain uses TRBV19 with TRBJ1-2, with D uncertain. The CDR3 runs to 15 residues. The germline V and J ends were trimmed by 6 bases and 5 bases, with 19 bases remaining between them. Germline loops: CDR1 LNHDA, CDR2 SQIVND (reference sequence). The CDR3 bases are TGTGCCAGTAGCATCAGGTCGAGGGCTCAATATGGCTACACCTTC. Translating gives CASSIRSRAQYGYTF.

This chain connects TRBV5-1 to TRBJ1-1; 8 bases are a match to TRBD1. This CDR3 is built from 18 residues. Germline CDR1 SGHRS, CDR2 YFSETQ. The trim removed 4 bases at V and 2 bases at J, leaving 16 bases unmatched. The CDR3 sequence: CASSAGRGPPLHNTEAFF. The CDR3 DNA sequence: TGCGCCAGCAGCGCTGGCAGGGGGCCCCCCTTGCACAACACTGAAGCTTTCTTT.

V and J are TRBV5-1 and TRBJ2-2; 8 nucleotides line up with TRBD1. V dropped 0 bases and J dropped 1; count of bases not matched to a gene: 8. This CDR3 contains 18 residues. The germline gives CDR1 SGHRS, CDR2 YFSETQ. CDR3 protein: CASSLGQGTNLNTGELFF. The CDR3 region has the DNA TGCGCCAGCAGCTTGGGACAGGGGACCAACTTGAACACCGGGGAGCTGTTTTTT.

The J gene is TRBJ1-2, the V gene TRBV19, with D unclear. This CDR3 is 14 amino acids long. The germline CDR1 and CDR2 sequences are LNHDA and SQIVND (reference sequence). Trimming pared 6 bases from V and 8 bases from J, leaving 19 bases between. The CDR3 bases are TGTGCCAGTAGGTCAACAGCACTGCCTACGGGCTACACCTTC. This translates into CASRSTALPTGYTF.

This chain joins TRBV5-6 and TRBJ2-6, with D hard to call. The CDR3 runs 14 residues. V was cut by 6 bases and J by 0 bases, with 7 bases left in between. In germline, CDR1 is SGHDT, CDR2 YYEEEE. CDR3 sequence: CASTHTSGANVLTF. As DNA, the CDR3 is TGTGCCAGCACCCACACCTCTGGGGCCAACGTCCTGACTTTC.

The rearrangement uses TRBV27 and TRBJ1-6, with 8 bases aligning to TRBD1. Germline CDR1 is MNHEY and CDR2 is SMNVEV (reference sequence). V lost 7 bases, J lost 6 bases, and 5 bases stayed unmatched. This CDR3 contains 14 residues. Written as DNA, the CDR3 is TGTGCCAGCACCGAGACAGGGGCTAATTCACCCCTCCACTTT. Residues: CASTETGANSPLHF.

The V and J genes are TRBV2 and TRBJ1-1, with 7 bases matching TRBD1. Trimming removed 0 bases from V and 4 bases from J; junction bases left unmatched: 5. Looked up from germline, CDR1 is SNHLY and CDR2 is FYNNEI. The CDR3 is made up of 15 amino acids. In DNA form, the CDR3 reads TGTGCCAGCAGTGAAGCCCCCAGACAGGGCACTGAAGCTTTCTTT. It translates to CASSEAPRQGTEAFF.

The genes are TRBV4-1 and TRBJ2-1; 8 nucleotides agree with TRBD1. CDR1 MGHRA and CDR2 YSYEKL come from the germline V gene. This CDR3 comprises 15 residues. V dropped 3 bases and J dropped 6; count of bases not matched to a gene: 7. CDR3 amino acids: CASSQGQVGSNEQFF. The CDR3 bases are TGCGCCAGCAGCCAGGGACAGGTCGGTTCCAATGAGCAGTTCTTC.

This clone was detected a few times. The genes are TRBV9 and TRBJ2-7; tentatively, D is TRBD2 (6 bases). There are 18 residues in the CDR3. V lost 0 bases and J lost 2, with 21 bases in between. CDR1 SGDLS and CDR2 YYNGEE come from the germline V gene. For the CDR3, the DNA is TGTGCCAGCAGCGTAGGGCCCGGAGCGGGCAGTGCGGCCTACGAGCAGTACTTC. This gives the protein CASSVGPGAGSAAYEQYF.

The chain combines TRBV19 with TRBJ2-1; 7 bases align to TRBD1. The germline CDR1 and CDR2 sequences are LNHDA and SQIVND (reference sequence). Trimming at V came to 8 bases and at J to 4 bases, leaving 5 bases not matched to a gene. The CDR3 is made up of 13 amino acids. DNA for the CDR3: TGTGCCAGTCAGGGACAGTTATACAATGAGCAGTTCTTC. It translates to CASQGQLYNEQFF. Combining the CDR3 with reference TRBV19 and TRBJ2-1 gives the whole variable domain DGGITQSPKYLFRKEGQNVTLSCEQNLNHDAMYWYRQDPGQGLRLIYYSQIVNDFQKGDIAEGYSVSREKKESFPLTVTSAQKNPTAFYLCASQGQLYNEQFFGPGTRLTVL.

The chain recombines TRBV5-1 with TRBJ1-3; a weak D match, TRBD1 (5 bases). V gave up 4 bases and J gave up 2 bases, with 13 bases separating them. There are 15 residues in the CDR3. CDR1 is SGHRS, CDR2 YFSETQ, per germline. The CDR3 coding sequence is TGCGCCAGCAGCCCGGGGGAGAGCACTGGAAACACCATATATTTT. It is translated as CASSPGESTGNTIYF.

The rearrangement links TRBV7-3 to TRBJ2-6; D is unresolved. The CDR3 extends over 16 amino acids. CDR1 and CDR2 from the germline V gene are SGHTA and FQGTGA. Trimming took 5 bases from V and 3 from J, leaving 14 bases between them. CDR3 protein: CASSIYNGYGANVLTF. The CDR3 DNA reads TGTGCCAGCAGCATATATAACGGGTATGGGGCCAACGTCCTGACTTTC.

The chain uses TRBV7-9 and TRBJ2-2; D remains unclear. Germline CDR1 SEHNR, CDR2 FQNEAQ (reference sequence). CDR3 length equals 16 residues. With 5 bases removed from V and 5 bases from J, the gap between germline ends came to 18 bases. CDR3 in amino acids: CASSPYSGLGTGELFF. The CDR3 DNA is TGTGCCAGCAGCCCTTACTCCGGTCTAGGAACCGGGGAGCTGTTTTTT. The whole variable domain, remainder taken from reference TRBV7-9 and TRBJ2-2, is DTGVSQNPRHKITKRGQNVTFRCDPISEHNRLYWYRQTLGQGPEFLTYFQNEAQLEKSRLLSDRFSAERPKGSFSTLEIQRTEQGDSAMYLCASSPYSGLGTGELFFGEGSRLTVL.

The rearrangement links TRBV10-2 to TRBJ1-1; unclear D gene. The V end was cut by 3 bases, the J end by 5 bases, with 16 bases between. Germline CDR1 and CDR2: WSHSY and SAAADI. The CDR3 has 15 amino acids. The chain's CDR3 is CASSDMVSRGTEAFF. CDR3 DNA sequence: TGCGCCAGCAGTGACATGGTATCCCGAGGAACTGAAGCTTTCTTT.

The J gene is TRBJ2-1, the V gene TRBV7-9; TRBD1 aligns across 8 bases. The CDR3 is 17 amino acids. The germline V gene encodes CDR1 SEHNR and CDR2 FQNEAQ (reference sequence). Trimming took 5 bases from V and 9 from J; bases not matched to a gene: 18. The CDR3 region has the DNA TGTGCCAGCAGCGCCCAGGGGGCGAGTGCTATTCGTGCTGAGCAGTTCTTC. This sequence encodes CASSAQGASAIRAEQFF.

The J gene is TRBJ1-5, the V gene TRBV28; D call uncertain. V lost 3 bases to trimming and J lost 1 base, with 16 bases between them. The CDR3 loop spans 17 amino acids. From germline, CDR1 is MDHEN and CDR2 SYDVKM. The CDR3 DNA sequence: TGTGCCAGCAGTTTTGTTGGTTTGCGGCGGAGCAATCAGCCCCAGCATTTT. Amino acid sequence: CASSFVGLRRSNQPQHF. The variable domain in full, completed from reference TRBV28 and TRBJ1-5, reads DVKVTQSSRYLVKRTGEKVFLECVQDMDHENMFWYRQDPGLGLRLIYFSYDVKMKEKGDIPEGYSVSREKKERFSLILESASTNQTSMYLCASSFVGLRRSNQPQHFGDGTRLSIL.

CDR3 protein: CASRAGGPYNEQFF. Here the CDR3 DNA reads TGTGCCAGCAGGGCGGGGGGGCCCTACAATGAGCAGTTCTTC. The gene calls are TRBV2 and TRBJ2-1; TRBD2 agrees at 9 bases. Trimming removed 6 bases from V and 2 bases from J; junction bases left unmatched: 2. The CDR3 consists of 14 residues. The germline CDR1 and CDR2 sequences are SNHLY and FYNNEI.

The rearrangement uses TRBV2 and TRBJ2-5, with TRBD1 matching 9 bases. This CDR3 has 14 amino acids. In germline, CDR1 is SNHLY, CDR2 FYNNEI. J lost 4 bases, V lost 7 bases, and 7 bases had no gene match. The CDR3 protein is CASIGTGSRETQYF. Here the CDR3 DNA reads TGTGCCAGCATCGGGACAGGGTCTCGAGAGACCCAGTACTTC.

The sample holds one count of this clone. This chain uses TRBV5-1 with TRBJ2-7, with a possible D match to TRBD2 (5 bases). Germline lookup yields CDR1 SGHRS and CDR2 YFSETQ. The CDR3 is 17 residues long. V dropped 4 bases and J dropped 0 bases, with 20 bases sitting between them. CDR3 sequence reads: CASSGWFGLGNSYEQYF. Written as DNA, the CDR3 is TGCGCCAGCAGCGGGTGGTTTGGGCTCGGGAACTCCTACGAGCAGTACTTC.

The gene calls are TRBV7-9 and TRBJ2-3, with 8 positions matching TRBD2. The germline CDR1 and CDR2 sequences are SEHNR and FQNEAQ (reference sequence). V shed 2 bases and J 0 bases; nucleotides not matched to a gene: 4. This CDR3 is built from 16 residues. The CDR3 spells CASSLSIAGSTDTQYF. CDR3 coding DNA: TGTGCCAGCAGCTTAAGTATAGCGGGGAGCACAGATACGCAGTATTTT.